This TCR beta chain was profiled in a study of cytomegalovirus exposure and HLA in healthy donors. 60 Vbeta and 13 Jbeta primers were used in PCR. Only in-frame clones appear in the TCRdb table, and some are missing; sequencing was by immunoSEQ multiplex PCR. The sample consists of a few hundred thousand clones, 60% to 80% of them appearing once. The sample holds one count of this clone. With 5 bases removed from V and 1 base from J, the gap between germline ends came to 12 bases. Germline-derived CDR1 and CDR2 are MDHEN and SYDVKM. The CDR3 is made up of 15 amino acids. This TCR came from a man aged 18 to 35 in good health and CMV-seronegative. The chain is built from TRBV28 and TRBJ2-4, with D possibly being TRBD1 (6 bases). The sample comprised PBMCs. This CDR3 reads CASSGTKMAKNIQYF. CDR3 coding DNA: TGTGCCAGCAGTGGGACAAAGATGGCCAAAAACATTCAGTACTTC.